The 10 T cell receptor beta chains listed next were all sequenced from one sample in a study of cytomegalovirus exposure and HLA in healthy donors. The study ran its PCR with 60 Vbeta and 13 Jbeta primers. The data were produced by immunoSEQ multiplex PCR, yet TCRdb's version contains in-frame clones alone and is incomplete. The sample includes 150,000 to 200,000 clones, 60% to 80% of them seen just once. The sample comprised PBMCs. All receptors derive from a male donor in good health and CMV-seronegative.

The chain combines TRBV2 with TRBJ2-2; 9 nucleotides align to TRBD1. The CDR3 covers 15 residues. Germline values: CDR1 SNHLY, CDR2 FYNNEI. V lost 6 bases and J lost 3; bases outside the gene matches: 5. The CDR3 sequence: CASRTGTGHTGELFF. CDR3 nucleotides: TGTGCCAGCAGAACAGGGACAGGGCACACCGGGGAGCTGTTTTTT.

The chain's CDR3 is CASSLLGQGLSQPQHF. The CDR3 DNA follows: TGTGCCAGCAGCCTCCTGGGGCAGGGATTGAGTCAGCCCCAGCATTTT. V gene TRBV14 combines with J gene TRBJ1-5; TRBD1 might be the D (5 bases). The CDR3 contains 16 residues. Germline CDR1 reads SGHDN; CDR2 reads FVKESK. With 4 bases removed from V and 6 bases from J, the gap between germline ends came to 19 bases.

The CDR3 region is CASSLQGARGVRNTIYF. The CDR3 DNA follows: TGTGCCAGCAGTTTACAGGGGGCCAGGGGGGTTCGAAACACCATATATTTT. The gene calls are TRBV28 and TRBJ1-3; 8 bases line up with TRBD1. From germline, CDR1 is MDHEN and CDR2 SYDVKM. The length of the CDR3 is 17 residues. V shed 2 bases and J 5 bases; nucleotides not matched to a gene: 11.

This chain links TRBV5-1 with TRBJ2-5; 8 bases are a match to TRBD2. The J segment lost 5 bases and the V segment lost 0 bases, leaving 3 bases of the junction unmatched. The CDR3 covers 14 residues. Germline CDR1 and CDR2: SGHRS and YFSETQ. CDR3: CASSLVGGVETQYF. CDR3 coding DNA: TGCGCCAGCAGCTTGGTCGGGGGGGTTGAGACCCAGTACTTC.

The table lists this clone with a few counts. The CDR3, as DNA: TGTGCCTCAACAGGGGGCAAGTACGAGCAGTACTTC. Its protein is CASTGGKYEQYF. The genes are TRBV28 and TRBJ2-7; 9 nucleotides line up with TRBD1. Germline V lookup: CDR1 MDHEN, CDR2 SYDVKM. The CDR3 contains 12 residues. V dropped 11 bases and J dropped 4; count of bases not matched to a gene: 6.

The chain has TRBV10-2 and TRBJ1-2, with D tentatively TRBD1 (6 bases). The germline gives CDR1 WSHSY, CDR2 SAAADI. The CDR3 runs 12 residues. V was pared by 8 bases and J by 8 bases, with 15 bases between. CDR3 sequence reads: CASWEQGDGYTF. The CDR3 DNA sequence: TGCGCCAGCTGGGAACAGGGAGACGGCTACACCTTC.

The chain uses TRBV6-5 and TRBJ1-2; D gene ambiguous. This CDR3 region has 13 residues. Germline V gene sequence: CDR1 MNHEY, CDR2 SVGAGI. Trimming left V 2 bases short and J 4 bases short, with 8 bases between. The CDR3 loop reads CASSYASSYGYTF. CDR3 nucleotides: TGTGCCAGCAGTTACGCGTCGTCCTATGGCTACACCTTC.

This clone turned up a few times. V usage is TRBV5-4 and J usage is TRBJ2-3, with 9 bases fitting TRBD2. CDR1 is SGHNT, CDR2 YYREEE, per germline (reference sequence). This CDR3 has 15 amino acids. V shed 3 bases, J shed 5 bases, and the junction held 7 bases outside the gene matches. Written as DNA, the CDR3 is TGTGCCAGCAGCTCCCTAGCGGGGAGGGGAGATACGCAGTATTTT. Translated, it gives CASSSLAGRGDTQYF.

The chain combines TRBV7-6 with TRBJ2-7, with 10 nucleotides matching TRBD2. Germline V gene data show CDR1 as SGHVS and CDR2 as FNYEAQ. Trimming took 6 bases from V and 0 from J; bases not matched to a gene: 8. The CDR3 consists of 16 residues. In nucleotides, the CDR3 is TGTGCCAGCAGTCTCCCGAGCGGGGGGGCCTCCTACGAGCAGTACTTC. Protein: CASSLPSGGASYEQYF.

The V gene is TRBV11-2, the J gene TRBJ1-3; unclear D gene. This CDR3 is built from 15 residues. V was cut by 4 bases and J by 4 bases, with 14 bases left in between. Germline loops: CDR1 SGHAT, CDR2 FQNNGV. CDR3 in amino acids: CASSSPGWSGNTIYF. The CDR3 nucleotides read TGTGCCAGCAGCTCCCCTGGGTGGAGCGGAAACACCATATATTTT.